The 27 T cell receptor beta chains listed next were all sequenced from one sample in a study of cytomegalovirus exposure and HLA in healthy donors. The PCR made use of 60 Vbeta and 13 Jbeta primers. The table came from immunoSEQ multiplex PCR; TCRdb's copy has only in-frame clones and leaves some out. Of tens of thousands of clones in the sample, roughly 69% are singletons; the top ten hold roughly 6.8%. Specimen: PBMCs. These receptors were collected from a woman aged 30 to 39 in good health and CMV-seronegative.

This rearrangement joins TRBV10-3 to TRBJ2-7; the match to TRBD1 covers 7 bases. Germline loops: CDR1 ENHRY, CDR2 SYGVKD. This CDR3 comprises 13 residues. Germline trimming cut 4 bases from V and 5 bases from J; bases unmatched to any gene: 5. The DNA of the CDR3 is TGTGCCATCAGTGCCCTCGACAGGGACGAGCAGTACTTC. Residues: CAISALDRDEQYF.

The J gene is TRBJ1-2, the V gene TRBV7-2; possibly TRBD1 for D (6 bases). The CDR3 length is 17 residues. The V and J ends lost 0 bases and 8 bases respectively, with 22 bases between them. The V gene's germline CDR1 is SGHTA and CDR2 FQGNSA. CDR3 amino acids: CTSSLALLTTGTDGYTF. The CDR3 DNA sequence: TGTACCAGCAGCTTAGCGCTTTTAACGACAGGCACGGACGGCTACACCTTC.

The chain recombines TRBV5-4 with TRBJ2-7, with D perhaps TRBD2 (5 bases). The CDR3 covers 13 residues. Trimming removed 3 bases at V and 7 bases at J, with 14 bases between. Germline values: CDR1 SGHNT, CDR2 YYREEE (reference sequence). The CDR3 DNA is TGTGCCAGCAGCTCCGAGGGATTTGGGGAGCAGTACTTC. Protein product: CASSSEGFGEQYF.

The chain links TRBV5-8 to TRBJ1-5, with D uncertain. Germline CDR1 reads SGHTS; CDR2 reads YDEGEE. The CDR3 has 16 residues. V dropped 6 bases and J dropped 2 bases, with 18 bases sitting between them. The CDR3 sequence is CASTDAEGRGNQPQHF. As DNA, the CDR3 is TGTGCCAGCACCGACGCGGAGGGTCGCGGCAATCAGCCCCAGCATTTT. The variable domain in full, completed from reference TRBV5-8 and TRBJ1-5, reads EAGVTQSPTHLIKTRGQQATLRCSPISGHTSVYWYQQALGLGLQFLLWYDEGEERNRGNFPPRFSGRQFPNYSSELNVNALELEDSALYLCASTDAEGRGNQPQHFGDGTRLSIL.

The V call is TRBV5-1, the J call TRBJ2-7, with a tentative D call TRBD1 (6 bases). Germline loops: CDR1 SGHRS, CDR2 YFSETQ. Trimming took 0 bases from V and 4 from J, leaving 14 bases between them. There are 15 residues in the CDR3. The CDR3 DNA follows: TGCGCCAGCAGCTTGGGGACAGCGACATTATACGAGCAGTACTTC. Protein sequence: CASSLGTATLYEQYF.

The chain couples TRBV4-1 to TRBJ1-4; TRBD1 aligns across 8 bases. After removal of 3 bases from V and 7 bases from J, the junction contained 4 bases not matched to a gene. This CDR3 has 14 amino acids. Germline V gene sequence: CDR1 MGHRA, CDR2 YSYEKL. The CDR3 bases are TGCGCCAGCAGCCATAGGACAGGGCTTGAAAAACTGTTTTTT. Its translation: CASSHRTGLEKLFF.

This clone was found once. The chain has TRBV4-2 and TRBJ2-7, with 8 positions matching TRBD1. With 5 bases clipped from V and 3 bases from J, the junction kept 6 bases outside the gene matches. This CDR3 is 14 amino acids long. Germline CDR1 and CDR2: LGHNA and YNFKEQ. CDR3 residues: CASSTETGDYEQYF. The CDR3 coding sequence is TGTGCCAGCAGCACTGAGACAGGGGACTACGAGCAGTACTTC.

The chain carries TRBV5-1 and TRBJ2-3, with TRBD2 matching over 7 bases. Germline assignment: CDR1 SGHRS and CDR2 YFSETQ. This CDR3 comprises 13 residues. Trimming cost V 6 bases and J 2 bases; bases outside gene matches: 3. The CDR3 here is CASTSGVTDTQYF. The CDR3, as DNA: TGCGCCAGCACTAGCGGCGTCACAGATACGCAGTATTTT. Combining the CDR3 with reference TRBV5-1 and TRBJ2-3 gives the whole variable domain KAGVTQTPRYLIKTRGQQVTLSCSPISGHRSVSWYQQTPGQGLQFLFEYFSETQRNKGNFPGRFSGRQFSNSRSEMNVSTLELGDSALYLCASTSGVTDTQYFGPGTRLTVL.

The chain couples TRBV9 to TRBJ2-3; perhaps TRBD2 as D (6 bases). Trimming pared 0 bases from V and 6 bases from J, leaving 14 bases between. Germline V gene sequence: CDR1 SGDLS, CDR2 YYNGEE. CDR3 length: 15 amino acids. CDR3 DNA: TGTGCCAGCAGCGTAGGTAGCGGAGGGGAGGATACGCAGTATTTT. Translated, it gives CASSVGSGGEDTQYF.

The CDR3 sequence: CASSLDGSSYNEQFF. The DNA for the CDR3 is TGTGCCAGCAGCTTAGACGGGAGCTCCTACAATGAGCAGTTCTTC. The V gene is TRBV11-3, the J gene TRBJ2-1, with D tentatively TRBD2 (6 bases). The CDR3 consists of 15 residues. The germline V gene encodes CDR1 SGHNT and CDR2 YENEEA. Trimming took off 0 bases at V and 0 bases at J, with 6 bases between the two ends. Full variable domain (outside the CDR3, taken from reference TRBV11-3 and TRBJ2-1): EAGVVQSPRYKIIEKKQPVAFWCNPISGHNTLYWYLQNLGQGPELLIRYENEEAVDDSQLPKDRFSAERLKGVDSTLKIQPAELGDSAVYLCASSLDGSSYNEQFFGPGTRLTVL.

The chain uses TRBV5-4 and TRBJ2-6; 11 positions match TRBD1. V shed 3 bases, J shed 2 bases, and the junction held 1 base outside the gene matches. CDR1 and CDR2 from the germline V gene are SGHNT and YYREEE (reference sequence). This CDR3 comprises 16 residues. The CDR3 DNA reads as TGTGCCAGCAGCTGGGGACAGGGGGCTGGGGCCAACGTCCTGACTTTC. It yields the protein CASSWGQGAGANVLTF.

The chain joins TRBV7-8 to TRBJ1-2; a possible D gene is TRBD1 (5 bases). Per germline, CDR1 SGHVS and CDR2 FQNEAQ. The CDR3 covers 13 residues. V was pared by 5 bases and J by 5 bases, with 12 bases between. DNA for the CDR3: TGTGCCAGCAGCCCTTTTCGGGGGTATGGCTACACCTTC. This encodes CASSPFRGYGYTF.

V is TRBV9 and J is TRBJ1-3; 10 bases fit TRBD1. V trimming: 3 bases; J trimming: 7 bases; junction bases outside the gene matches: 7. CDR1 and CDR2 from the germline V gene are SGDLS and YYNGEE. The CDR3 extends over 15 amino acids. CDR3 bases: TGTGCCAGCAGCGCATCGGGACAGGGGATGAACACCATATATTTT. Encoded protein: CASSASGQGMNTIYF.

J is TRBJ1-5 and V is TRBV7-3; weak D call: TRBD1 (6 bases). Germline assignment: CDR1 SGHTA and CDR2 FQGTGA. CDR3 length: 15 residues. Trimming removed 2 bases at V and 3 bases at J, with 11 bases between. The CDR3 nucleotides read TGTGCCAGCAGCTTATTGGGACAACCCAATCAGCCCCAGCATTTT. Translation gives CASSLLGQPNQPQHF.

The V and J genes are TRBV4-3 and TRBJ2-1, with 8 bases fitting TRBD2. Germline V lookup: CDR1 LGHNA, CDR2 YSLEER. This CDR3 spans 17 amino acids. V lost 0 bases to trimming and J lost 8 bases; unmatched junction nucleotides: 12. The CDR3 coding sequence is TGCGCCAGCAGCCAAGAAAACCAACGGGAGGGTAGCTATGAGCAGTTCTTC. Residues: CASSQENQREGSYEQFF.

The rearrangement uses TRBV5-6 and TRBJ2-7; 8 bases match TRBD1. This CDR3 region has 16 residues. Germline CDR1 reads SGHDT; CDR2 reads YYEEEE. With V trimmed by 0 bases and J by 3 bases, 8 bases remained unmatched. DNA for the CDR3: TGTGCCAGCAGCTTGGCCGGTTCAGGGGGCCTCTACGAGCAGTACTTC. Amino acid sequence: CASSLAGSGGLYEQYF.

Only a few counts were recorded for this clone. The chain uses TRBV5-1 and TRBJ1-6; possible D gene TRBD1, 6 bases. The CDR3 is 15 amino acids. V lost 4 bases and J 9 bases, leaving 17 bases between the germline ends. The germline V gene has CDR1 SGHRS and CDR2 YFSETQ. The DNA for the CDR3 is TGCGCCAGCAGCACAGACAGGACTGGTAGTTCACCCCTCCACTTT. Amino acids: CASSTDRTGSSPLHF. Looking up the rest from reference TRBV5-1 and TRBJ1-6 gives the full variable domain: KAGVTQTPRYLIKTRGQQVTLSCSPISGHRSVSWYQQTPGQGLQFLFEYFSETQRNKGNFPGRFSGRQFSNSRSEMNVSTLELGDSALYLCASSTDRTGSSPLHFGNGTRLTVT.

This clone was counted between two and nine times. The genes are TRBV2 and TRBJ1-2, with 9 bases aligning to TRBD1. From germline, CDR1 is SNHLY and CDR2 FYNNEI. V lost 5 bases, J lost 3 bases, and 1 base stayed unmatched. CDR3 length: 13 residues. The CDR3 loop is CASSRQGDYGYTF. DNA for the CDR3: TGTGCCAGCAGTAGACAGGGGGACTATGGCTACACCTTC.

The genes are TRBV7-9 and TRBJ1-1; no firm D call. Germline V gene data show CDR1 as SEHNR and CDR2 as FQNEAQ (reference sequence). The CDR3 has 13 residues. Trimming shortened V by 6 bases and J by 1 base, and 9 bases separated the two germline ends. The CDR3 DNA is TGTGCCAGCAGTCGCGGGCCGAACACTGAAGCTTTCTTT. It specifies CASSRGPNTEAFF.

The chain has TRBV6-5 and TRBJ2-7; TRBD2 agrees at 8 bases. The CDR3 spans 14 residues. CDR1 MNHEY and CDR2 SVGAGI come from the germline V gene. The ends lost 0 bases at V and 4 bases at J; junction bases unmatched: 2. This chain's CDR3 is CASSYSSGGYEQYF. CDR3 nucleotides: TGTGCCAGCAGTTACTCGAGCGGGGGTTACGAGCAGTACTTC.

The chain combines TRBV7-8 with TRBJ1-4; D uncertain. Germline CDR1 is SGHVS and CDR2 is FQNEAQ. The CDR3 is 17 residues long. V lost 1 base, J lost 7 bases, and 19 bases lay in between. The CDR3 sequence is CASSLERWAGLREKLFF. The CDR3 region has the DNA TGTGCCAGCAGCTTAGAGCGGTGGGCAGGTCTTCGTGAAAAACTGTTTTTT.

This clone was recorded once. This rearrangement joins TRBV5-1 to TRBJ1-2; 9 nucleotides agree with TRBD1. CDR3 length: 13 amino acids. V was pared by 5 bases and J by 8 bases, with 7 bases of the junction left unmatched. Germline CDR1 and CDR2: SGHRS and YFSETQ. CDR3 protein: CASSRDRAPGYTF. The CDR3 coding sequence is TGCGCCAGCAGTCGGGACAGGGCTCCCGGCTACACCTTC.

This clone has a handful of counts. The rearrangement joins TRBV6-1 to TRBJ1-1; D is possibly TRBD1 (5 bases). Trimming shortened V by 5 bases and J by 11 bases, and 24 bases separated the two germline ends. The germline V gene has CDR1 MNHNS and CDR2 SASEGT. CDR3 length equals 15 residues. CDR3 sequence: CASSPLARVGVRAFF. The CDR3 bases are TGTGCCAGCAGTCCTTTAGCCAGGGTCGGTGTAAGGGCTTTCTTT.

This chain uses TRBV6-6 with TRBJ1-4; D may be TRBD1 (5 bases). Germline V gene lookup returns CDR1 MNHNY and CDR2 SVGAGI (reference sequence). The V gene lost 2 bases and the J gene lost 7 bases, with 8 bases spanning the gap. CDR3 length: 13 amino acids. Here the CDR3 DNA reads TGTGCCAGCAGTTACACCGGGGGTGAAAAACTGTTTTTT. Residues: CASSYTGGEKLFF.

This clone has only one observation. V usage is TRBV28 and J usage is TRBJ2-3; no clear D. V was clipped by 2 bases and J by 1 base, with 7 bases between them. From germline, CDR1 is MDHEN and CDR2 SYDVKM. The CDR3 covers 14 residues. The CDR3, as DNA: TGTGCCAGCAGTTTAATCGGTGGCACAGATACGCAGTATTTT. It encodes CASSLIGGTDTQYF.

This clone was counted only a few times. This chain joins TRBV27 and TRBJ1-3; 9 bases are shared with TRBD1. Germline V lookup: CDR1 MNHEY, CDR2 SMNVEV (reference sequence). This CDR3 contains 16 residues. With 4 bases clipped from V and 4 bases from J, the junction kept 8 bases outside the gene matches. In DNA form, the CDR3 reads TGTGCCAGCAGTTCAGTCCAAGGACAGGGGGGAAACACCATATATTTT. This gives the protein CASSSVQGQGGNTIYF.

The CDR3 region is CASSLGLYFRGHEQYF. The CDR3 DNA reads TGTGCCAGCAGCTTGGGTCTTTATTTCAGGGGACACGAGCAGTACTTC. This sequence joins TRBV5-8 and TRBJ2-7; D possibly corresponds to TRBD1 (6 bases). Germline V CDR1 and CDR2: SGHTS, YDEGEE. Trimming left V 0 bases short and J 5 bases short, with 18 bases between. The CDR3 totals 16 residues.